The source of this T cell receptor (beta chain) is a study of Ad26.COV2.S vaccination and SARS-CoV-2 variants. Study-wide background: Donor participated within the Ad26.COV2.S arm of the COV1001 trial.

The ends lost 3 bases at V and 4 bases at J; junction bases unmatched: 4. Germline V CDR1 and CDR2: LGHDT, YNNKEL (reference sequence). The CDR3 has 15 amino acids. The protocol was immunoSEQ multiplex PCR, while the TCRdb copy is restricted to in-frame clones and leaves out a portion. The data contain around 270,000 clones, 87% of them singletons. The sample's treatment: over 15 received Ad26.COV2.S at low or high dose, single or two shots; about five received placebo; per-sample allocation not given. Following the first vaccine or placebo injection, samples were taken on day 63. As for this clone: Other DNA sequences in the same sample also yield this CDR3.

The rearrangement links TRBV3-1 (or the pseudogene TRBV3-2) to TRBJ1-3; 9 bases agree with TRBD1. The TCR sequence derives from a person aged 18-65 years who received the Ad26.COV2.S COVID-19 vaccine or a placebo. The specimen comprised peripheral blood, sampled in a trial of Ad26.COV2.S vaccine versus placebo. CDR3 sequence: CASSHTGTGGNTIYF. CDR3 sequence (DNA): TGTGCCAGCAGCCACACCGGGACAGGGGGAAACACCATATATTTT.